Listed here are 30 T cell receptor beta chains from one sample, sequenced in a study of CD8+CD57+ T cells in acquired aplastic anemia. The use of genomic DNA as template underpinned the TCR beta VDJ and CDR3 profiling. TCRdb ran MiXCR on the reads and lists one entry per CDR3 protein. Of about 190,000 distinct CDR3 sequences detected, under 55% appear once; the ten largest clones hold around 9.7%. Sequencing involved patients with CD8+CD57+ cell expansion previously shown by flow cytometry. Sequencing was performed on sorted CD4+, CD8+, or CD8+CD57+ T cells (not recorded which) from PBMCs. Source of these receptors: a human donor with aplastic anemia.

This clonotype is a singleton in its sample. The germline gene is not matched at one end of the junction; a read error may be the cause. The rearrangement joins TRBV24-1 to TRBJ2-2, with 7 bases matching TRBD1. This CDR3 has 15 residues. Germline CDR1 and CDR2: KGHDR and SFDVKD. CDR3 in DNA: TGTTCCACCAGTGATTCGGGACAGCACACCGGGGAGCTGTTTTTT. Protein sequence: CSTSDSGQHTGELFF.

V and J are TRBV5-4 and TRBJ1-3; maybe TRBD1 (6 bases). This CDR3 contains 14 residues. The V end was cut by 4 bases, the J end by 4 bases, with 12 bases between. Germline CDR1 reads SGHNT; CDR2 reads YYREEE (reference sequence). The CDR3 protein is CASSRQESGNTIYF. As DNA, the CDR3 is TGTGCCAGCAGCCGACAGGAGTCGGGAAACACCATATATTTT.

The chain combines TRBV24-1 with TRBJ2-1, with TRBD2 as a possible D gene (6 bases). The CDR3 loop spans 14 amino acids. V lost 6 bases, J lost 8 bases, and 16 bases lay in between. CDR1 KGHDR and CDR2 SFDVKD come from the germline V gene. CDR3 nucleotide sequence: TGTGCCACCAGTAGGCAAGGGAGGATCCATGAGCAGTTCTTC. It yields the protein CATSRQGRIHEQFF.

CDR3 coding DNA: TGTGCCAGCAGCTGGAGGACTAGCATGGCCACAGATACGCAGTATTTT. It codes for CASSWRTSMATDTQYF. The V gene is TRBV7-8, the J gene TRBJ2-3, with 8 bases matching TRBD2. With V trimmed by 4 bases and J by 2 bases, 8 bases remained unmatched. Per the germline V gene, CDR1 is SGHVS and CDR2 is FQNEAQ. The length of the CDR3 is 16 residues.

This clonotype has just a few counts. This chain links TRBV19 with TRBJ2-7, with 10 bases aligning to TRBD2. The CDR3 sequence is 15 residues long. CDR1 is LNHDA and CDR2 is SQIVND in the germline V gene (reference sequence). V was pared by 5 bases and J by 0 bases, with 4 bases of the junction left unmatched. In DNA form, the CDR3 reads TGTGCCAGTAGTGTAGGACTAGCGGCCTCCTACGAGCAGTACTTC. Protein sequence: CASSVGLAASYEQYF.

A few counts support this clonotype. The rearrangement joins TRBV5-1 to TRBJ1-6; D remains unclear. V dropped 0 bases and J dropped 4 bases, with 11 bases sitting between them. This CDR3 region has 16 residues. The V gene's germline CDR1 is SGHRS and CDR2 YFSETQ. CDR3 in DNA: TGCGCCAGCAGCTTGGGGCTATCCTATTATAATTCACCCCTCCACTTT. This sequence encodes CASSLGLSYYNSPLHF.

This clonotype was seen a single time. One base away lies a much larger clone, so this may be a sequencing read error. In this CDR3 the conserved last residue, phenylalanine or tryptophan, is missing, so a read error is likely. The genes are TRBV10-3 and TRBJ2-3; no clear D gene. Deletions cut 10 bases from V and 6 bases from J, with 11 bases between. The germline CDR1 and CDR2 sequences are ENHRY and SYGVKD. CDR3 length: 11 residues. The CDR3: CATLKMDTQYL. The CDR3 DNA reads TGTGCCACCCTCAAGATGGATACGCAGTATCTT.

In the case of this clonotype: A much larger clone sits a single nucleotide away, making a read error possible. The rearrangement joins TRBV20-1 to TRBJ1-4; 9 bases are a match to TRBD1. After removal of 7 bases from V and 8 bases from J, the junction contained 8 bases not matched to a gene. The germline V gene has CDR1 DFQATT and CDR2 SNEGSKA (reference sequence). The CDR3 is 13 residues long. The CDR3 protein is CSVRDRVREKLFF. CDR3 bases: TGCAGTGTCAGGGACAGGGTTAGGGAAAAACTGTTTTTT.

V usage is TRBV7-9 and J usage is TRBJ2-7; weak D call: TRBD2 (7 bases). The germline CDR1 and CDR2 sequences are SEHNR and FQNEAQ (reference sequence). Between the trimmed V and J ends, which lost 5 bases and 1 base, there was a span of 12 bases. This CDR3 contains 14 residues. The CDR3 DNA is TGTGCCAGCAGCGTTGGGGGGGCATCCTACGAGCAGTACTTC. As protein: CASSVGGASYEQYF. Combining the CDR3 with reference TRBV7-9 and TRBJ2-7 gives the whole variable domain DTGVSQNPRHKITKRGQNVTFRCDPISEHNRLYWYRQTLGQGPEFLTYFQNEAQLEKSRLLSDRFSAERPKGSFSTLEIQRTEQGDSAMYLCASSVGGASYEQYFGPGTRLTVT.

The chain combines TRBV24-1 with TRBJ2-7; D is undetermined. CDR1 is KGHDR and CDR2 is SFDVKD in the germline V gene. V lost 4 bases and J lost 4, with 7 bases in between. The length of the CDR3 is 12 residues. For the CDR3, the DNA is TGTGCCACCAGTGACCGATCGTACGAGCAGTACTTC. This sequence encodes CATSDRSYEQYF.

The chain recombines TRBV20-1 with TRBJ1-6; 8 bases are shared with TRBD1. The CDR3 has 14 amino acids. J lost 10 bases, V lost 3 bases, and 8 bases had no gene match. Germline CDR1 DFQATT, CDR2 SNEGSKA (reference sequence). The CDR3 nucleotides are TGCAGTGCTAGGGGACAGGATTTTTACTCACCCCTCCACTTT. As protein: CSARGQDFYSPLHF.

This clonotype has at least ten counts. The J gene is TRBJ1-1, the V gene TRBV19; D unclear. CDR1 LNHDA and CDR2 SQIVND come from the germline V gene (reference sequence). The V end was cut by 3 bases, the J end by 2 bases, with 10 bases between. This CDR3 is 14 amino acids long. CDR3: CASSINRANTEAFF. As DNA, the CDR3 is TGTGCCAGTAGTATTAACAGAGCAAACACTGAAGCTTTCTTT.

The DNA for the CDR3 is TGTGCCAGCAAACAGGGGAGCACTGAAGCTTTCTTT. It is translated as CASKQGSTEAFF. This rearrangement joins TRBV7-6 to TRBJ1-1; 7 bases map to TRBD1. The J segment lost 4 bases and the V segment lost 7 bases, leaving 3 bases of the junction unmatched. Per germline, CDR1 SGHVS and CDR2 FNYEAQ. The CDR3 has 12 residues.

The rearrangement joins TRBV20-1 to TRBJ2-7, with a possible D match to TRBD2 (6 bases). The CDR3 has 15 amino acids. CDR1 and CDR2 (germline): DFQATT, SNEGSKA (reference sequence). V lost 0 bases to trimming and J lost 0 bases, with 12 bases between them. The CDR3 protein is CSARDFGGRSYEQYF. The DNA of the CDR3 is TGCAGTGCTAGAGACTTCGGGGGTCGCTCCTACGAGCAGTACTTC.

This chain uses TRBV12-3 or TRBV12-4 with TRBJ1-6; D unresolved. The CDR3 has 14 residues. Trimming pared 5 bases from V and 7 bases from J, leaving 12 bases between. CDR3 sequence (DNA): TGTGCCAGCAGTATCACGACGGGGAATTCACCCCTCCACTTT. It specifies CASSITTGNSPLHF.

This clonotype appeared once. The chain uses TRBV7-8 and TRBJ2-1; TRBD2 matches 8 bases. Germline trimming cut 5 bases from V and 9 bases from J; bases unmatched to any gene: 12. This CDR3 contains 15 residues. CDR1 is SGHVS and CDR2 is FQNEAQ in the germline V gene. CDR3 nucleotides: TGTGCCAGCAGCCCCCTGGGTAGCGGGACTGGTGAGCAGTTCTTC. It encodes CASSPLGSGTGEQFF.

The V and J genes are TRBV6-1 and TRBJ2-7; D remains ambiguous. This CDR3 has 14 amino acids. V lost 5 bases, J lost 2 bases, and 13 bases lay in between. The germline CDR1 and CDR2 sequences are MNHNS and SASEGT. This chain's CDR3 is CASSPRQAAYEQYF. CDR3 DNA sequence: TGTGCCAGCAGTCCCCGACAAGCCGCCTACGAGCAGTACTTC.

The CDR3 loop is CASSLGGLVEPDTQYF. The CDR3 nucleotides are TGTGCCAGCAGCCTGGGTGGGCTAGTGGAGCCAGATACGCAGTATTTT. This chain connects TRBV11-1 to TRBJ2-3; D is unclear. The V end lost 5 bases, the J end lost 4 bases, and 19 bases lay between the germline ends. CDR3 length equals 16 residues. The germline V gene has CDR1 SGHAT and CDR2 FQDESV (reference sequence).

This clonotype showed up many times. The chain combines TRBV6-6 with TRBJ1-5; D gene unclear. V was cut by 3 bases and J by 10 bases, with 13 bases left in between. The CDR3 has 13 residues. The germline gives CDR1 MNHNY, CDR2 SVGAGI (reference sequence). This CDR3 is CASSYSVDLPQHF. For the CDR3, the DNA is TGTGCCAGCAGTTATAGTGTAGACCTCCCCCAGCATTTT.

The V and J genes are TRBV19 and TRBJ1-3; TRBD1 is a possible D gene (5 bases). Germline loops: CDR1 LNHDA, CDR2 SQIVND (reference sequence). The V gene lost 4 bases and the J gene lost 8 bases, with 12 bases spanning the gap. The CDR3 covers 13 residues. CDR3 sequence: CASSKPGLDTIYF. CDR3 coding DNA: TGTGCCAGTAGTAAACCAGGGCTGGACACCATATATTTT.

This clonotype showed up many times. The chain couples TRBV7-9 to TRBJ2-7; 7 nucleotides agree with TRBD2. Trimming removed 3 bases from V and 3 bases from J; junction bases left unmatched: 5. CDR1 is SEHNR, CDR2 FQNEAQ, per germline (reference sequence). This CDR3 is 14 amino acids long. The CDR3 DNA is TGTGCCAGCAGCTTGGGAAGGGACTACTACGAGCAGTACTTC. Its translation: CASSLGRDYYEQYF.

The V and J genes are TRBV7-9 and TRBJ2-7, with D perhaps given as TRBD1 or TRBD2 (5 bases each). There are 13 residues in the CDR3. V shed 4 bases and J shed 4 bases, with 11 bases lying between them. CDR1 and CDR2 from the germline V gene are SEHNR and FQNEAQ (reference sequence). CDR3 sequence (DNA): TGTGCCAGCAGCTCCGGGACCATTTACGAGCAGTACTTC. Encoded protein: CASSSGTIYEQYF. Combining the CDR3 with reference TRBV7-9 and TRBJ2-7 gives the whole variable domain DTGVSQNPRHKITKRGQNVTFRCDPISEHNRLYWYRQTLGQGPEFLTYFQNEAQLEKSRLLSDRFSAERPKGSFSTLEIQRTEQGDSAMYLCASSSGTIYEQYFGPGTRLTVT.

On this clonotype: One end of the junction is discordant with germline, which a read error may explain. The genes are TRBV4-2 and TRBJ1-1, with D perhaps matching TRBD1 (5 bases). Per germline, CDR1 LGHNA and CDR2 YNFKEQ. The CDR3 spans 14 residues. As DNA, the CDR3 is TGTGCCAGCAGCCAAGACGGGGGGAGCACTAAAGCTTTCTTT. Protein product: CASSQDGGSTKAFF.

The V gene is TRBV28, the J gene TRBJ1-2, with TRBD1 matching over 9 bases. The CDR3 is 16 amino acids. Trimming at V came to 5 bases and at J to 3 bases, leaving 10 bases not matched to a gene. Germline V gene sequence: CDR1 MDHEN, CDR2 SYDVKM. The CDR3 DNA sequence: TGTGCCAGCAGTCAAAACCGGGACAGGGTAGACTATGGCTACACCTTC. This encodes CASSQNRDRVDYGYTF.

There are many counts of this clonotype. The chain joins TRBV29-1 to TRBJ2-3, with D hard to call. This CDR3 region has 13 residues. Germline lookup yields CDR1 SQVTM and CDR2 ANQGSEA. Trimming took off 3 bases at V and 2 bases at J, with 9 bases between the two ends. Written as DNA, the CDR3 is TGCAGCGTTGACCCATCCCTCACAGATACGCAGTATTTT. Protein sequence: CSVDPSLTDTQYF.

This clonotype appeared a few times. The chain employs TRBV7-6 and TRBJ1-2; D call uncertain. The germline V gene encodes CDR1 SGHVS and CDR2 FNYEAQ. The CDR3 is made up of 12 amino acids. Trimming cost V 5 bases and J 5 bases, with 9 bases left between them. The DNA for the CDR3 is TGTGCCAGCAGCCCCGACGGATATGGCTACACCTTC. Its translation: CASSPDGYGYTF.

On this clonotype itself: Compared with germline, one end of the junction differs, possibly owing to a read error. The rearrangement joins TRBV7-7 to TRBJ2-7; 10 bases match TRBD1. CDR1 SSHAT and CDR2 FNYEAQ come from the germline V gene (reference sequence). There are 16 residues in the CDR3. The CDR3 spells CASSFRDRGALYEQYF. CDR3 nucleotides: TGTGCTAGCAGCTTCCGGGACAGGGGTGCGCTCTACGAGCAGTACTTC.

Relative to its sample, this clonotype is medium-sized (0.01 to 0.1%). The chain joins TRBV15 to TRBJ2-7; 10 nucleotides line up with TRBD2. With 1 base clipped from V and 8 bases from J, the junction kept 5 bases outside the gene matches. The CDR3 loop spans 14 amino acids. Germline CDR1 LNHNV, CDR2 YYDKDF (reference sequence). CDR3 in amino acids: CATSRVAGGFKQYF. Written as DNA, the CDR3 is TGTGCCACCAGCAGAGTAGCGGGAGGATTTAAGCAGTACTTC.

V is TRBV20-1 and J is TRBJ2-7; 9 bases align to TRBD1. V shed 4 bases and J 4 bases; nucleotides not matched to a gene: 8. CDR3 length equals 14 residues. The V gene's germline CDR1 is DFQATT and CDR2 SNEGSKA (reference sequence). CDR3 nucleotides: TGCAGTGCTACCGGGACAGGGCTGGGTTACGAGCAGTACTTC. This encodes CSATGTGLGYEQYF.

The sample holds many counts of this clonotype. The chain employs TRBV2 and TRBJ1-5; D is unclear. CDR1 SNHLY and CDR2 FYNNEI come from the germline V gene. CDR3 length: 13 residues. Trimming pared 8 bases from V and 0 bases from J, leaving 8 bases between. The CDR3 spells CASGKYSNQPQHF. The CDR3, as DNA: TGTGCCAGCGGCAAATATAGCAATCAGCCCCAGCATTTT. The full variable domain, with the rest looked up from reference TRBV2 and TRBJ1-5, is EPEVTQTPSHQVTQMGQEVILRCVPISNHLYFYWYRQILGQKVEFLVSFYNNEISEKSEIFDDQFSVERPDGSNFTLKIRSTKLEDSAMYFCASGKYSNQPQHFGDGTRLSIL.